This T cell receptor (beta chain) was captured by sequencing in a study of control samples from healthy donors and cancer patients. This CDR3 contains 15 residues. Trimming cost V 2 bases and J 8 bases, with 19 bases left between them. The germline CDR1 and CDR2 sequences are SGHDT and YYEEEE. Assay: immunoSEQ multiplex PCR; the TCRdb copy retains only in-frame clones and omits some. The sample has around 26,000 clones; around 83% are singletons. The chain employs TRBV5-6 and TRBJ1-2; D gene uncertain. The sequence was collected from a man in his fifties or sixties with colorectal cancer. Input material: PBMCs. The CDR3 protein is CASSLRLSSRNGYTF. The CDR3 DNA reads TGTGCCAGCAGCTTACGCCTGTCTAGCAGGAACGGCTACACCTTC.